This TCR beta chain was captured by sequencing in a study of blood T cell repertoires in COVID-19. Overall study: Acute and convalescent COVID-19 specimens originated in the United States, Italy and Spain. PBMCs, B-cell-depleted T cells, or T cells were the source of the cDNA or gDNA that made up the material.

In the source study's methods: Amplification with reference gene primers provided the estimates of nucleated cell counts. Method: immunoSEQ multiplex PCR; TCRdb's copy keeps in-frame clones and lacks some. The V and J calls and clone size are taken from that table; D and trimming were inferred from the DNA. Of around 250,000 clones listed, around 86% are singletons. Sequencing input: peripheral blood. This receptor was obtained from a woman in her 40s who had recovered from COVID-19.

CDR3 sequence reads: CASSPTGNTEAFF. The CDR3 DNA reads TGTGCCAGCAGCCCGACAGGGAACACTGAAGCTTTCTTT. The chain carries TRBV7-9 and TRBJ1-1, with TRBD1 as a possible D gene (6 bases). The V gene's germline CDR1 is SEHNR and CDR2 FQNEAQ (reference sequence). The CDR3 loop spans 13 amino acids. Trimming pared 5 bases from V and 1 base from J, leaving 8 bases between. The full variable domain, completed using reference TRBV7-9 and TRBJ1-1, is DTGVSQNPRHKITKRGQNVTFRCDPISEHNRLYWYRQTLGQGPEFLTYFQNEAQLEKSRLLSDRFSAERPKGSFSTLEIQRTEQGDSAMYLCASSPTGNTEAFFGQGTRLTVV.